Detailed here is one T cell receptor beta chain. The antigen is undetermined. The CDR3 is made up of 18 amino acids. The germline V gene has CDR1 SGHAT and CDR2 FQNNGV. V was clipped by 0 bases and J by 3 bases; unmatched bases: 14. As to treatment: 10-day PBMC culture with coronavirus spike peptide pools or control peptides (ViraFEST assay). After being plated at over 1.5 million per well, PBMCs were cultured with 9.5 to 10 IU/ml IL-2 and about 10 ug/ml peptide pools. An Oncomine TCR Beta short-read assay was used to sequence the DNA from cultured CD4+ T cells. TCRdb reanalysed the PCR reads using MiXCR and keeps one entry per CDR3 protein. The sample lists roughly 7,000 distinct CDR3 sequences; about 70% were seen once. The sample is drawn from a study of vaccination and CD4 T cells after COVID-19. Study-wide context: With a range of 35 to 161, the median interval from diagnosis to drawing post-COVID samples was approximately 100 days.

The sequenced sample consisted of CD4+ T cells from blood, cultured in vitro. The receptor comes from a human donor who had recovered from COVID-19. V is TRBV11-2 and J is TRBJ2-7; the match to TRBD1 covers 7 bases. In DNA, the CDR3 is TGTGCCAGCAGCTTAGAGGGGACAGCTTACCCTCTCTTCTACGAGCAGTACTTC. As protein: CASSLEGTAYPLFYEQYF.